Presented here are 8 T cell receptor beta chains from one specimen sequenced in a study of tumor-infiltrating lymphocytes in localized non-small cell lung cancer. Method: immunoSEQ multiplex PCR; TCRdb's copy keeps in-frame clones and lacks some. The repertoire holds 11,000 to 15,000 clones, 81% seen once, with approximately 2.6% in the top ten. The sequenced sample consisted of lung tumor tissue. These receptors all stem from a human donor with non-small cell lung cancer.

The DNA of the CDR3 is TGTGCCAGCAGCTACAGGGGGCTGAGGACCGGGGAGCTGTTTTTT. Its protein is CASSYRGLRTGELFF. The chain employs TRBV6-1 and TRBJ2-2; 9 nucleotides agree with TRBD1. CDR1 is MNHNS, CDR2 SASEGT, per germline. The trim removed 6 bases at V and 5 bases at J, leaving 7 bases unmatched. This CDR3 is 15 amino acids long.

The CDR3 loop is CASSKTSGGRNTGELFF. The CDR3 DNA is TGTGCCAGTAGCAAGACTAGCGGGGGGAGGAACACCGGGGAGCTGTTTTTT. The chain couples TRBV19 to TRBJ2-2, with TRBD2 identical over 13 bases. The CDR3 consists of 17 residues. Germline lookup yields CDR1 LNHDA and CDR2 SQIVND (reference sequence). Trimming cost V 6 bases and J 1 base; bases outside gene matches: 5.

This rearrangement joins TRBV7-8 to TRBJ1-1, with D maybe TRBD1 (5 bases). Germline-derived CDR1 and CDR2 are SGHVS and FQNEAQ. The CDR3 is 17 amino acids. Trimming stripped 5 bases from V and 1 base from J, with 20 bases between. CDR3 region: CASSVLQDSIKNTEAFF. The CDR3 coding sequence is TGTGCCAGCAGCGTTCTACAGGATTCAATCAAGAACACTGAAGCTTTCTTT. The full variable domain, its missing parts supplied by reference TRBV7-8 and TRBJ1-1, is GAGVSQSPRYKVAKRGQDVALRCDPISGHVSLFWYQQALGQGPEFLTYFQNEAQLDKSGLPSDRFFAERPEGSVSTLKIQRTQQEDSAVYLCASSVLQDSIKNTEAFFGQGTRLTVV.

V is TRBV19 and J is TRBJ2-2; perhaps TRBD2 as D (5 bases). This CDR3 spans 13 amino acids. CDR1 is LNHDA and CDR2 is SQIVND in the germline V gene (reference sequence). The V and J ends lost 5 bases and 4 bases respectively, with 8 bases between them. DNA of the CDR3: TGTGCCAGTAGTGGCGGGTTCACCGGGGAGCTGTTTTTT. Amino acids: CASSGGFTGELFF. Looking up the rest from reference TRBV19 and TRBJ2-2 gives the full variable domain: DGGITQSPKYLFRKEGQNVTLSCEQNLNHDAMYWYRQDPGQGLRLIYYSQIVNDFQKGDIAEGYSVSREKKESFPLTVTSAQKNPTAFYLCASSGGFTGELFFGEGSRLTVL.

The V gene is TRBV7-9, the J gene TRBJ1-1, with TRBD1 as a possible D gene (5 bases). This CDR3 has 14 residues. The V end lost 3 bases, the J end lost 5 bases, and 13 bases lay between the germline ends. Germline V lookup: CDR1 SEHNR, CDR2 FQNEAQ (reference sequence). The CDR3 spells CASSFEGRVTEAFF. The CDR3 coding sequence is TGTGCCAGCAGCTTTGAGGGCAGGGTGACTGAAGCTTTCTTT.

This clone was detected once. The genes are TRBV19 and TRBJ1-4; possible D gene TRBD1, 5 bases. This CDR3 contains 12 residues. Germline assignment: CDR1 LNHDA and CDR2 SQIVND (reference sequence). V gave up 4 bases and J gave up 11 bases, with 11 bases separating them. The CDR3 coding sequence is TGTGCCAGTAGTACGGGGGATTGGAAACTGTTTTTT. As protein: CASSTGDWKLFF.

This sequence joins TRBV28 and TRBJ1-5; TRBD1 might be the D (5 bases). Per germline, CDR1 MDHEN and CDR2 SYDVKM. Trimming took off 5 bases at V and 6 bases at J, with 8 bases between the two ends. CDR3 length: 12 residues. The CDR3 sequence is CASSGGSQPQHF. Written as DNA, the CDR3 is TGTGCCAGCAGTGGGGGGAGTCAGCCCCAGCATTTT. Looking up the rest from reference TRBV28 and TRBJ1-5 gives the full variable domain: DVKVTQSSRYLVKRTGEKVFLECVQDMDHENMFWYRQDPGLGLRLIYFSYDVKMKEKGDIPEGYSVSREKKERFSLILESASTNQTSMYLCASSGGSQPQHFGDGTRLSIL.

This chain joins TRBV25-1 and TRBJ2-5, with TRBD1 identical over 9 bases. V was pared by 4 bases and J by 2 bases, with 2 bases of the junction left unmatched. This CDR3 is built from 14 residues. Germline V CDR1 and CDR2: MGHDK, SYGVNS. CDR3 sequence: CASSGDREQETQYF. The CDR3 region has the DNA TGTGCCAGCAGTGGGGACAGGGAACAAGAGACCCAGTACTTC.